The T cell receptor beta chain described here comes from a study of blood T cell repertoires in COVID-19. Study-wide context: Sites in the United States, Italy and Spain provided acute and convalescent COVID-19 samples. T cells, B-cell-depleted T cells, or PBMCs provided the cDNA or gDNA that served as material.

Unmatched junction bases numbered 6, after V lost 3 bases and J lost 7 bases. The germline gives CDR1 MNHEY, CDR2 SVGAGI. There are 13 residues in the CDR3. Study processing details: Amplified reference gene primers provided the basis for estimating nucleated cell counts. Clones were sequenced by immunoSEQ multiplex PCR, and TCRdb holds only the in-frame ones, with some missing. The V and J calls and the clone size are those of that table, but D and trimming were determined from the DNA. The sample gives more than 70,000 clones, approximately 78% of which show up once; nearly 5% is in the top ten. Sequencing used peripheral blood. The chain couples TRBV6-5 to TRBJ2-7; the match to TRBD1 covers 7 bases. This TCR came from a woman over 75 with active or convalescent COVID-19. CDR3 sequence: CASSYRGRGEQYF. Here the CDR3 DNA reads TGTGCCAGCAGTTATAGGGGGCGAGGGGAGCAGTACTTC.